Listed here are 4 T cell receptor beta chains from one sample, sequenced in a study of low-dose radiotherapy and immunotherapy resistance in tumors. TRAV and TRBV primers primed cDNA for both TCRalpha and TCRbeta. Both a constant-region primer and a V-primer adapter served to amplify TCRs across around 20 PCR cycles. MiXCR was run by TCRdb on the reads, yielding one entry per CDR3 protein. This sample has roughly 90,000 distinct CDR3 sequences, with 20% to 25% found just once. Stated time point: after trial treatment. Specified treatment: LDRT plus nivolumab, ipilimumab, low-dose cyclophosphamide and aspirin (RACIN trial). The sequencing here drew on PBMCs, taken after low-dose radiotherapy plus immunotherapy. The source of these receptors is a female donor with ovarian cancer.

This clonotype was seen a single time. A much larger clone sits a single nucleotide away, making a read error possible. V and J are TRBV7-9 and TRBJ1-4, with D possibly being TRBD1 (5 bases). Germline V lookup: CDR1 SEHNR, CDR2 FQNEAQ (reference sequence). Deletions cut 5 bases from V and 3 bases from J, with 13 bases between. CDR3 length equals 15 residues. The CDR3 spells CASSRPGPSNEKLFF. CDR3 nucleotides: TGTGCCAGCAGCCGACCGGGGCCATCTAATGAAAAACTGTTTTTT.

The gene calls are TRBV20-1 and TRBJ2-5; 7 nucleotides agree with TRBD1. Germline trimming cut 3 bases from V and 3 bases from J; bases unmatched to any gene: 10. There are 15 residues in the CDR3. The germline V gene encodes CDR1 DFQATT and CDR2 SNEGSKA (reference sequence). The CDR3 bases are TGCAGTGCTAGGGACATTAACAGGGGAAAAGAGACCCAGTACTTC. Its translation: CSARDINRGKETQYF.

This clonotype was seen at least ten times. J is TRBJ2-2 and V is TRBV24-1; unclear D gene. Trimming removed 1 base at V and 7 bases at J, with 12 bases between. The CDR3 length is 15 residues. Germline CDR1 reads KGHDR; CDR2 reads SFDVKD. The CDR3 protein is CATSDFDVTGGELFF. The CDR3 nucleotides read TGTGCCACCAGTGATTTCGACGTGACCGGCGGGGAGCTGTTTTTT.

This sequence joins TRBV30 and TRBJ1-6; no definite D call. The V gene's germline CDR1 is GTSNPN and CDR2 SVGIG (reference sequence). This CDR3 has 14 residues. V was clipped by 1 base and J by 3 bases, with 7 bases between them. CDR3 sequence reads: CAWSETVYNSPLHF. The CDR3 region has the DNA TGTGCCTGGAGTGAAACGGTCTATAATTCACCCCTCCACTTT.